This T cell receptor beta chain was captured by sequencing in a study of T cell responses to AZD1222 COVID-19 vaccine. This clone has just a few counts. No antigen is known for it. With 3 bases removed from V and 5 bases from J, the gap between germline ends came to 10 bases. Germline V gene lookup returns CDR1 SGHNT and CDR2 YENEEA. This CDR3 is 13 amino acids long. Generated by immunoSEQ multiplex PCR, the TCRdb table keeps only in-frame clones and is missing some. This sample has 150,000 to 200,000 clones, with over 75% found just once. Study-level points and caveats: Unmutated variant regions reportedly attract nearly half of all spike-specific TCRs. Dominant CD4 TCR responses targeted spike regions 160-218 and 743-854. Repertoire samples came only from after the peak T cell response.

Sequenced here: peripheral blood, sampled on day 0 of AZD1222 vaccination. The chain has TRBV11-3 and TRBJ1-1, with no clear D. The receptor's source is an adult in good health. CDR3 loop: CASSFGLLTEAFF. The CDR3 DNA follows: TGTGCCAGCAGCTTCGGCCTTCTAACTGAAGCTTTCTTT.